This section outlines one TCR beta chain sequence together with its context. This sample is drawn from a study of CD8 T cells in Susac syndrome. The RNA, about 0.45 to 1 ug, was put through reverse transcription using random hexamers. Amplification of TCR beta CDR3 was carried out by immunoSEQ multiplex PCR, which covered 54 Vbeta and 13 Jbeta segments. One entry per CDR3 protein, called by TCRdb with MiXCR from the immunoSEQ multiplex PCR reads. The profile covers approximately 190,000 distinct CDR3 sequences, with approximately 96% appearing a single time and approximately 0.089% taken by the ten largest. TEMRA cells were enriched by FACS, while CD8+ and CD4+ T cells were obtained through a negative isolation that was performed magnetically. CDR1 is LGHDT and CDR2 is YNNKEL in the germline V gene (reference sequence). V shed 5 bases and J 3 bases; nucleotides not matched to a gene: 4. CDR3 length equals 14 residues.

The material sequenced was CD4+ T cells from PBMCs. J is TRBJ2-1 and V is TRBV3-1, with 7 bases aligning to TRBD1. The receptor comes from a human donor with Susac syndrome. The DNA for the CDR3 is TGTGCCAGCAGCATGGGACAGAACTACAATGAGCAGTTCTTC. Translation: CASSMGQNYNEQFF.